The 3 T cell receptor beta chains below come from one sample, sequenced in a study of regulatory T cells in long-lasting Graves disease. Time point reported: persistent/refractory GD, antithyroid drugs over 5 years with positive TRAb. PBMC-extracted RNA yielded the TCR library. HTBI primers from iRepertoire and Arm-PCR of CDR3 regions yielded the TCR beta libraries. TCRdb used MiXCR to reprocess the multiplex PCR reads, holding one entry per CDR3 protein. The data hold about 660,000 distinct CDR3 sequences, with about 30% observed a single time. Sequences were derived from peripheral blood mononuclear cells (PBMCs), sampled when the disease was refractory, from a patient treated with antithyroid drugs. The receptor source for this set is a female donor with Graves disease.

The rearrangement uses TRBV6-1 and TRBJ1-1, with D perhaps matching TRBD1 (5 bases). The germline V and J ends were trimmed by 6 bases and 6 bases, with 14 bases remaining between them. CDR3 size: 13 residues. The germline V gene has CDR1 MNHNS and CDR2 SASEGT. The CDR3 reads CASSPDGGAEAFF. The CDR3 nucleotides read TGTGCCAGCAGCCCGGACGGAGGGGCTGAAGCTTTCTTT.

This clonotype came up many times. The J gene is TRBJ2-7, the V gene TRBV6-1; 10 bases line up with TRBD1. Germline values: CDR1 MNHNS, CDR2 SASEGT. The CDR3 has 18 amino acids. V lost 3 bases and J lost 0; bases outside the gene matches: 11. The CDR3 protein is CASSESSSGQGSSYEQYF. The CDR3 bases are TGTGCCAGCAGTGAGAGCTCATCGGGACAGGGGAGCTCCTACGAGCAGTACTTC.

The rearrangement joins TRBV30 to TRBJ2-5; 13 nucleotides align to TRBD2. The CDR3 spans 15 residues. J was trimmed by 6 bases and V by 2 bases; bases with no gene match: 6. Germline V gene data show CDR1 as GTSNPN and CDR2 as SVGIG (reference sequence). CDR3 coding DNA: TGTGCCTGGAGTACCGGGACTAGCGGGATGCAGACCCAGTACTTC. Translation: CAWSTGTSGMQTQYF.